The next 25 T cell receptor beta chains were all read from a single sample in a study of blood T cells in healthy people across ages. PCR was performed a second time for roughly 6 to 12 cycles using a sample-barcoded 5' primer and a J-beta primer mix. Each CDR3 protein is one row after TCRdb ran MiXCR on the 5' RACE reads. Of roughly 1,300,000 distinct CDR3 sequences in the sample, approximately 59% were seen once. The sequenced sample consisted of blood. The receptors were gathered from a man aged 18 to 35 in good health.

The DNA for the CDR3 is TGTGCCAGCAGCCGGGCGGTAGCGGGGGCCACAGATACGCAGTATTTT. Amino acids: CASSRAVAGATDTQYF. V and J are TRBV6-2 or TRBV6-3 and TRBJ2-3, with 9 bases identical to TRBD2. This CDR3 comprises 16 residues. The J segment lost 2 bases and the V segment lost 6 bases, leaving 9 bases of the junction unmatched. Germline V gives CDR1 MNHEY, CDR2 SVGEGT.

This chain links TRBV25-1 with TRBJ1-4, with D unclear. Germline V gene data show CDR1 as MGHDK and CDR2 as SYGVNS. The CDR3 sequence is 14 residues long. V lost 4 bases and J lost 7, with 13 bases in between. The CDR3, as DNA: TGTGCCAGCAGTGCCCACCTCGGGAGTGAAAAACTGTTTTTT. It specifies CASSAHLGSEKLFF. Together with reference TRBV25-1 and TRBJ1-4, the CDR3 gives the full variable domain: EADIYQTPRYLVIGTGKKITLECSQTMGHDKMYWYQQDPGMELHLIHYSYGVNSTEKGDLSSESTVSRIRTEHFPLTLESARPSHTSQYLCASSAHLGSEKLFFGSGTQLSVL.

This clonotype was observed once. The J gene is TRBJ1-1, the V gene TRBV20-1; D ambiguous. CDR3 length: 13 residues. The V gene's germline CDR1 is DFQATT and CDR2 SNEGSKA (reference sequence). Trimming cost V 0 bases and J 4 bases, with 9 bases left between them. The CDR3: CSAREGGITEAFF. The CDR3, as DNA: TGCAGTGCTAGAGAGGGTGGGATCACTGAAGCTTTCTTT.

The rearrangement links TRBV12-3 or TRBV12-4 to TRBJ2-4, with 8 bases that match TRBD1. CDR3 length equals 14 residues. After removal of 6 bases from V and 6 bases from J, the junction contained 7 bases not matched to a gene. CDR3 sequence: CASSQTGDGNIQYF. CDR3 bases: TGTGCCAGCAGCCAGACAGGGGATGGAAACATTCAGTACTTC.

This chain uses TRBV4-3 with TRBJ2-7; D is possibly TRBD2 (6 bases). The CDR3 covers 16 residues. Trimming removed 0 bases from V and 0 bases from J, with 12 bases in between. CDR1 and CDR2 (germline): LGHNA, YSLEER. The CDR3 sequence: CASSQERGWSSYEQYF. The CDR3 DNA follows: TGCGCCAGCAGCCAAGAGCGGGGCTGGAGCTCCTACGAGCAGTACTTC.

In this sample, this clonotype turned up a few times. J is TRBJ2-1 and V is TRBV3-1, with 10 bases matching TRBD2. J lost 9 bases, V lost 0 bases, and 8 bases had no gene match. The CDR3 spans 16 residues. CDR1 is LGHDT and CDR2 is YNNKEL in the germline V gene (reference sequence). In nucleotides, the CDR3 is TGTGCCAGCAGCCAAGAGATAGGGACTAGCGACATTGAGCAGTTCTTC. It translates to CASSQEIGTSDIEQFF.

The V gene is TRBV28, the J gene TRBJ1-5; no clear D gene. CDR3 length: 15 amino acids. With 5 bases removed from V and 6 bases from J, the gap between germline ends came to 17 bases. Germline CDR1 reads MDHEN; CDR2 reads SYDVKM. CDR3 protein: CASSPSEVLGQPQHF. Here the CDR3 DNA reads TGTGCCAGCAGTCCCTCCGAGGTTCTTGGTCAGCCCCAGCATTTT.

The chain combines TRBV20-1 with TRBJ1-6; no definite D call. CDR1 and CDR2 from the germline V gene are DFQATT and SNEGSKA (reference sequence). The CDR3 spans 15 residues. V was cut by 3 bases and J by 0 bases, with 9 bases left in between. The DNA for the CDR3 is TGCAGTGCTAGGGAGGAGAGCTCCTATAATTCACCCCTCCACTTT. It translates to CSAREESSYNSPLHF.

This clonotype was recorded once. The chain has TRBV4-1 and TRBJ1-5; 7 bases line up with TRBD1. Per the germline V gene, CDR1 is MGHRA and CDR2 is YSYEKL. The CDR3 loop spans 15 amino acids. Trimming removed 0 bases from V and 6 bases from J; junction bases left unmatched: 5. The CDR3 loop is CASSQDLGGGQPQHF. CDR3 sequence (DNA): TGCGCCAGCAGCCAAGATTTAGGGGGCGGTCAGCCCCAGCATTTT.

This chain joins TRBV20-1 and TRBJ2-1; 13 positions match TRBD2. J was trimmed by 3 bases and V by 6 bases; bases with no gene match: 8. Germline CDR1 reads DFQATT; CDR2 reads SNEGSKA (reference sequence). The CDR3 contains 16 residues. The CDR3 is CSAPPGTSGIYNEQFF. The CDR3, as DNA: TGCAGTGCCCCGCCCGGGACTAGCGGGATCTACAATGAGCAGTTCTTC.

This chain links TRBV20-1 with TRBJ2-4, with D possibly matching TRBD1 (6 bases). This CDR3 has 15 residues. Germline V gene data show CDR1 as DFQATT and CDR2 as SNEGSKA (reference sequence). Trimming pared 0 bases from V and 0 bases from J, leaving 9 bases between. Here the CDR3 DNA reads TGCAGTGCTAGAGAACAGGGTCTAGCCAAAAACATTCAGTACTTC. Translation: CSAREQGLAKNIQYF.

The genes are TRBV20-1 and TRBJ1-6; TRBD1 matches 8 bases. The germline gives CDR1 DFQATT, CDR2 SNEGSKA (reference sequence). V lost 0 bases to trimming and J lost 9 bases; unmatched junction nucleotides: 4. This CDR3 is built from 14 residues. This CDR3 is CSARDIQGASPLHF. In DNA form, the CDR3 reads TGCAGTGCTAGAGATATTCAGGGGGCTTCACCCCTCCACTTT.

The chain employs TRBV25-1 and TRBJ2-3, with 7 bases aligning to TRBD2. This CDR3 is 15 amino acids long. Looked up from germline, CDR1 is MGHDK and CDR2 is SYGVNS. V trimming: 7 bases; J trimming: 4 bases; junction bases outside the gene matches: 11. Written as DNA, the CDR3 is TGTGCCAGCATCGACGGGGGGAGTTTGGCAGATACGCAGTATTTT. As protein: CASIDGGSLADTQYF. Combining the CDR3 with reference TRBV25-1 and TRBJ2-3 gives the whole variable domain EADIYQTPRYLVIGTGKKITLECSQTMGHDKMYWYQQDPGMELHLIHYSYGVNSTEKGDLSSESTVSRIRTEHFPLTLESARPSHTSQYLCASIDGGSLADTQYFGPGTRLTVL.

J is TRBJ2-7 and V is TRBV20-1; D perhaps matches TRBD2 (5 bases). CDR1 and CDR2 from the germline V gene are DFQATT and SNEGSKA (reference sequence). Between the trimmed V and J ends, which lost 2 bases and 0 bases, there was a span of 8 bases. The CDR3 loop spans 13 amino acids. The CDR3 loop is CSARSGVSYEQYF. CDR3 nucleotide sequence: TGCAGTGCTAGATCCGGGGTCTCCTACGAGCAGTACTTC.

The chain employs TRBV11-2 and TRBJ2-1; D gene unclear. From germline, CDR1 is SGHAT and CDR2 FQNNGV. V lost 5 bases to trimming and J lost 10 bases, with 12 bases between them. There are 12 residues in the CDR3. CDR3 loop: CASSPHTSEQFF. CDR3 sequence (DNA): TGTGCCAGCAGCCCCCACACCAGCGAGCAGTTCTTC.

The rearrangement links TRBV11-2 to TRBJ2-3, with TRBD2 identical over 7 bases. With 5 bases clipped from V and 4 bases from J, the junction kept 30 bases outside the gene matches. Germline assignment: CDR1 SGHAT and CDR2 FQNNGV. The CDR3 sequence is 22 residues long. The CDR3 region has the DNA TGTGCCAGCAGCCTCCGCCCACTATACTTGGGGAGGGCGGGAGAAGAAGCAGATACGCAGTATTTT. Its translation: CASSLRPLYLGRAGEEADTQYF.

The chain recombines TRBV12-3 or TRBV12-4 with TRBJ1-2; D ambiguous. The CDR3 is 14 residues long. Trimming took off 1 base at V and 4 bases at J, with 10 bases between the two ends. The CDR3 sequence is CASSLGTLRYGYTF. CDR3 nucleotides: TGTGCCAGCAGTTTAGGGACCCTACGCTATGGCTACACCTTC.

This clonotype was seen a handful of times. The CDR3 bases are TGTGCCATCAGATTTATGGGACTAGCGGGTAATGAGCAGTTCTTC. Protein sequence: CAIRFMGLAGNEQFF. V and J are TRBV10-3 and TRBJ2-1; 12 bases are a match to TRBD2. J lost 7 bases, V lost 6 bases, and 7 bases had no gene match. Germline CDR1 ENHRY, CDR2 SYGVKD. CDR3 length equals 15 residues.

In this sample, this clonotype turned up many times. The J gene is TRBJ2-3, the V gene TRBV27; 7 positions match TRBD2. Germline trimming cut 8 bases from V and 2 bases from J; bases unmatched to any gene: 10. CDR3 length: 15 amino acids. Germline V lookup: CDR1 MNHEY, CDR2 SMNVEV (reference sequence). The CDR3 sequence: CASLLAGAYTDTQYF. The CDR3 nucleotides read TGTGCCAGCCTCTTAGCGGGCGCCTACACAGATACGCAGTATTTT.

The chain uses TRBV27 and TRBJ1-2, with TRBD1 matching 8 bases. V lost 0 bases and J lost 7; bases outside the gene matches: 13. Germline V CDR1 and CDR2: MNHEY, SMNVEV (reference sequence). The CDR3 has 17 residues. The CDR3 DNA follows: TGTGCCAGCAGTTTATCCCCTCAGGGGCAGGGGGCCGGTGGCTACACCTTC. This translates into CASSLSPQGQGAGGYTF.

This sequence joins TRBV30 and TRBJ1-4; a possible D gene is TRBD1 (6 bases). V was cut by 1 base and J by 10 bases, with 19 bases left in between. The CDR3 runs to 15 residues. Germline lookup yields CDR1 GTSNPN and CDR2 SVGIG (reference sequence). The DNA of the CDR3 is TGTGCCTGGAGTGACAGGGACCCTTTTAGGAGAAAACTGTTTTTT. This translates into CAWSDRDPFRRKLFF.

The rearrangement uses TRBV18 and TRBJ2-4; 7 nucleotides line up with TRBD2. The J call may be wrong; the DNA end is better matched by TRBJ2-7. The CDR3 contains 14 residues. CDR1 and CDR2 (germline): KGHSH, LQKENI. CDR3 bases: TGTGCCAGCTCACCACGAGCGGGATGGAACGAGCAGTACTTC. This translates into CASSPRAGWNEQYF.

CDR3 in DNA: TGTGCCAGCATCCCAACCGGGACAGGGGTCTACGAGCAGTACTTC. Encoded protein: CASIPTGTGVYEQYF. This chain joins TRBV6-7 and TRBJ2-7; 10 positions agree with TRBD1. TRBV6-7 is placed among ORFs of uncertain function. The CDR3 runs to 15 residues. V shed 7 bases and J 3 bases; nucleotides not matched to a gene: 9.

In this sample, this clonotype turned up a few times. The V and J genes are TRBV4-1 and TRBJ1-5; 7 nucleotides align to TRBD1. The V and J ends lost 0 bases and 7 bases, in that order; junction bases with no gene match: 6. The CDR3 totals 15 residues. Germline lookup yields CDR1 MGHRA and CDR2 YSYEKL. CDR3 nucleotides: TGCGCCAGCAGCCAAGATACAGGGGAAGGGCAGCCCCAGCATTTT. This translates into CASSQDTGEGQPQHF.

The table lists this clonotype with a few counts. The chain joins TRBV2 to TRBJ1-5; 9 nucleotides match TRBD1. The CDR3 is made up of 15 amino acids. Germline trimming cut 6 bases from V and 4 bases from J; bases unmatched to any gene: 7. Germline CDR1 and CDR2: SNHLY and FYNNEI. The CDR3 nucleotides are TGTGCCAGCAGGGGGACAGGGTCGGTGAATCAGCCCCAGCATTTT. The encoded protein is CASRGTGSVNQPQHF. Together with reference TRBV2 and TRBJ1-5, the CDR3 gives the full variable domain: EPEVTQTPSHQVTQMGQEVILRCVPISNHLYFYWYRQILGQKVEFLVSFYNNEISEKSEIFDDQFSVERPDGSNFTLKIRSTKLEDSAMYFCASRGTGSVNQPQHFGDGTRLSIL.